The TCR beta chain described here comes from a study of blood T cell repertoires in COVID-19. Whole-study context: Material from acute and convalescent COVID-19 was sourced from the United States, Italy and Spain.

Only in-frame clones appear in the TCRdb table, and some are missing; sequencing was by immunoSEQ multiplex PCR. Of 180,000 or so clones detected, about 81% appear once; the ten largest clones hold about an eighth. In Seattle, patients joined the study during active infection and were tracked longitudinally. Trimming removed 1 base from V and 4 bases from J, with 10 bases in between. The germline gives CDR1 MGHRA, CDR2 YSYEKL. The CDR3 length is 14 residues. The clonotype originates from a woman over 75 with COVID-19, enrolled during active disease. The sequencing sample was made of peripheral blood. The chain is built from TRBV4-1 and TRBJ2-5, with D perhaps matching TRBD1 (6 bases). The CDR3 is CASSQGSGAETQYF. Written as DNA, the CDR3 is TGCGCCAGCAGCCAAGGGTCAGGGGCAGAGACCCAGTACTTC.